This T cell receptor (beta chain) emerged from a study of beta chain features in type 1 diabetes. This CDR3 contains 17 residues. Trimming removed 2 bases at V and 3 bases at J, with 14 bases between. Every bit of the isolated RNA underwent reverse transcription, so sequencing read expressed TCRB transcripts. The average output of naive, central memory and regulatory T cell samples was a few million reads. Measured with immunoSEQ multiplex PCR; TCRdb has only the in-frame clones, and not every one. The repertoire holds about 650,000 clones, with 12% as singletons. Sort purity for all populations was recorded as exceeding 98%. For this clone: No antigen is known for it.

Broader study findings: In every one of the four CD4+ subsets, TCRB CDR3s were moderately but significantly shorter in Type 1 diabetes patients.

The sample was naive CD4+ T cells from blood. The chain uses TRBV23-1 and TRBJ1-6, with no clear D. TRBV23-1 is given ORF status, its function remaining uncertain. This receptor was identified in a young man with type 1 diabetes. CDR3 sequence: CASSQGSPSYYNSPLHF. The CDR3 bases are TGCGCCAGCAGTCAAGGTAGTCCCTCTTACTATAATTCACCCCTCCACTTT.